This T cell receptor (beta chain) was sequenced in a study of regulatory T cells in long-lasting Graves disease. Time point defined: newly diagnosed GD, antithyroid drugs for less than 3 months. Scientists built the TCR library using RNA that was extracted from PBMCs. American Thyroid Association guidelines were used to diagnose Graves' disease. Germline CDR1 MNHEY, CDR2 SVGEGT. The CDR3 extends over 16 amino acids. Between the trimmed V and J ends, which lost 4 bases and 6 bases, there was a span of 21 bases. The authors built TCR beta libraries using iRepertoire HTBI primers and Arm-PCR of CDR3 regions. One entry per CDR3 protein, called by TCRdb with MiXCR from the multiplex PCR reads. Of about 240,000 distinct CDR3 sequences listed, around 20% are singletons. Notes on this clonotype: This clone may be a read error of a much larger clone one base away.

The sample consisted of peripheral blood mononuclear cells (PBMCs), taken at new diagnosis, from a patient treated with antithyroid drugs. The chain links TRBV6-2 or TRBV6-3 to TRBJ1-2; D uncertain. The sequence derives from a female donor with Graves disease. CDR3 protein: CASSCSRQALRHGYTF. CDR3 in DNA: TGTGCCAGCAGTTGCTCCCGACAAGCGCTGCGCCATGGCTACACCTTC.